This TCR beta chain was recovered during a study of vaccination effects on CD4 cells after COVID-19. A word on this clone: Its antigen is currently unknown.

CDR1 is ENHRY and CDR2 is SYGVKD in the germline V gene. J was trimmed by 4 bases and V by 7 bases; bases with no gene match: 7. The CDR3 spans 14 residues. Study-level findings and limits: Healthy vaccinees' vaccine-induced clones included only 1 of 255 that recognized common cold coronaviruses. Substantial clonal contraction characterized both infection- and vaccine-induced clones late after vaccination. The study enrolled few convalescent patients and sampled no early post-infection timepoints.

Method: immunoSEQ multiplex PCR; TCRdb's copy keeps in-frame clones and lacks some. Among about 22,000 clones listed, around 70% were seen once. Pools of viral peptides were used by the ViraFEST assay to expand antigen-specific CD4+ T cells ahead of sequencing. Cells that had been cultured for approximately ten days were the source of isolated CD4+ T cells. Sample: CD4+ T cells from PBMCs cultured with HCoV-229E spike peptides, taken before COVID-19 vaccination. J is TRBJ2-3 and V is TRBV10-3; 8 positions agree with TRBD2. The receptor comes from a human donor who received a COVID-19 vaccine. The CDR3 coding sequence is TGTGCCATCAAGGCCAGCGGGAGCTCAGATACGCAGTATTTT. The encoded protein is CAIKASGSSDTQYF.